This T cell receptor beta chain was observed in a study of T cell responses to AZD1222 COVID-19 vaccine. Germline V gene data show CDR1 as SEHNR and CDR2 as FQNEAQ (reference sequence). The V and J ends lost 1 base and 2 bases respectively, with 11 bases between them. The length of the CDR3 is 15 residues. Remarks on this clone: Its antigen is not identified.

Clones were sequenced by immunoSEQ multiplex PCR, and TCRdb holds only the in-frame ones, with some missing. The table lists approximately 180,000 clones, 80% to 95% of them singletons. Study observations and caveats: Vaccine-associated CD4 TCRs ranged over spike, dominating at 160-218 and 743-854. Donors were largely white British and mainly female; clonal diversity was possibly underestimated. There were repertoire samples only from the period after the peak T cell response.

The source of this sequence is an adult in good health. The genes are TRBV7-9 and TRBJ1-2; D not certain. This specimen consisted of peripheral blood, obtained on day 0 of AZD1222 vaccination. The CDR3 here is CASSLETGFNYGYTF. In DNA form, the CDR3 reads TGTGCCAGCAGCTTAGAAACGGGATTCAACTATGGCTACACCTTC. The variable domain in full, with the rest retrieved from reference TRBV7-9 and TRBJ1-2, is DTGVSQNPRHKITKRGQNVTFRCDPISEHNRLYWYRQTLGQGPEFLTYFQNEAQLEKSRLLSDRFSAERPKGSFSTLEIQRTEQGDSAMYLCASSLETGFNYGYTFGSGTRLTVV.